The 32 T cell receptor beta chains reported below all come from one sample, sequenced in a study of Ad26.COV2.S vaccination and SARS-CoV-2 variants (dated by TCRdb to about 2021). Taken with the paper, the label for treatment or condition translates to: roughly 19 received Ad26.COV2.S at low or high dose, single or two shots; 5 received placebo; per-sample allocation not given. For vaccine and placebo recipients, the sequenced repertoires came from samples collected on day 63 after the first injection. The protocol used for the library was the immunoSEQ multiplex PCR assay. TCRdb limited this immuneACCESS table to in-frame rearrangements with V and J called. A share of clones is missing; checked studies link under half to unresolved V genes, and the rest is unexplained. The sample data list about 250,000 clones, and around nine tenths of these were observed just once. The leading ten clones occupy less than 3.5% of the sample.

Sequencing used peripheral blood, obtained in a trial of Ad26.COV2.S vaccine versus placebo. The receptors shown here come from a person between 18 and 65 years old who received the Ad26.COV2.S COVID-19 vaccine or a placebo.

This chain links TRBV9 with TRBJ1-2, with a tentative D call TRBD1 (5 bases). Germline CDR1 and CDR2: SGDLS and YYNGEE. V gave up 3 bases and J gave up 2 bases, with 17 bases separating them. This CDR3 contains 16 residues. In DNA form, the CDR3 reads TGTGCCAGCAGCGCCACTTCGGGACGCCTAAACTATGGCTACACCTTC. It yields the protein CASSATSGRLNYGYTF.

The V and J genes are TRBV6-5 and TRBJ2-3; maybe TRBD2 (7 bases). Trimming stripped 0 bases from V and 0 bases from J, with 10 bases between. Germline assignment: CDR1 MNHEY and CDR2 SVGAGI. The CDR3 length is 16 residues. CDR3 in amino acids: CASSYSGGASTDTQYF. In DNA, the CDR3 is TGTGCCAGCAGTTACTCAGGGGGGGCTAGCACAGATACGCAGTATTTT.

The chain has TRBV5-4 and TRBJ2-3, with unresolved D. V was pared by 2 bases and J by 0 bases, with 7 bases between. The CDR3 has 14 amino acids. The germline V gene encodes CDR1 SGHNT and CDR2 YYREEE (reference sequence). The CDR3 sequence is CASSFGTSTDTQYF. The DNA of the CDR3 is TGTGCCAGCAGCTTCGGTACTAGCACAGATACGCAGTATTTT.

The V call is TRBV28, the J call TRBJ2-7; 11 bases fit TRBD2. Germline CDR1 reads MDHEN; CDR2 reads SYDVKM. The CDR3 runs to 16 residues. Trimming at V came to 4 bases and at J to 4 bases, leaving 9 bases not matched to a gene. The CDR3 here is CASSSSGGHPGYEQYF. DNA for the CDR3: TGTGCCAGCAGTTCTAGCGGGGGGCATCCGGGATACGAGCAGTACTTC.

The chain employs TRBV5-6 and TRBJ1-5; no definite D call. Trimming took off 0 bases at V and 3 bases at J, with 10 bases between the two ends. CDR3 length: 15 amino acids. CDR1 is SGHDT, CDR2 YYEEEE, per germline. Here the CDR3 DNA reads TGTGCCAGCAGCTTGGATCGGCGATCCAATCAGCCCCAGCATTTT. Protein sequence: CASSLDRRSNQPQHF.

This chain links TRBV7-2 with TRBJ2-4; 11 bases are shared with TRBD2. The CDR3 spans 16 residues. Germline CDR1 and CDR2: SGHTA and FQGNSA. V was pared by 4 bases and J by 0 bases, with 2 bases of the junction left unmatched. CDR3 sequence (DNA): TGTGCCAGCAGCTCCCTAGCGGGAGGAGCCAAAAACATTCAGTACTTC. It codes for CASSSLAGGAKNIQYF. The full variable domain, rest sourced from reference TRBV7-2 and TRBJ2-4, is GAGVSQSPSNKVTEKGKDVELRCDPISGHTALYWYRQSLGQGLEFLIYFQGNSAPDKSGLPSDRFSAERTGGSVSTLTIQRTQQEDSAVYLCASSSLAGGAKNIQYFGAGTRLSVL.

The chain couples TRBV25-1 to TRBJ2-7, with 10 bases that match TRBD1. Unmatched junction bases numbered 8, after V lost 2 bases and J lost 7 bases. The CDR3 totals 15 residues. Germline loops: CDR1 MGHDK, CDR2 SYGVNS. The CDR3 region has the DNA TGTGCCAGCAGTGAACACGGGACAGGGGCTTGGGAGCAGTACTTC. Protein sequence: CASSEHGTGAWEQYF.

This rearrangement joins TRBV9 to TRBJ1-1; TRBD1 might be the D (5 bases). Looked up from germline, CDR1 is SGDLS and CDR2 is YYNGEE. This CDR3 has 12 amino acids. The V gene lost 4 bases and the J gene lost 7 bases, with 11 bases spanning the gap. The DNA for the CDR3 is TGTGCCAGCAGCCCGCGGGACGGTGAAGCTTTCTTT. Encoded protein: CASSPRDGEAFF.

The chain recombines TRBV13 with TRBJ1-2, with D uncertain. The CDR3 is 15 amino acids. V gave up 0 bases and J gave up 0 bases, with 8 bases separating them. From germline, CDR1 is PRHDT and CDR2 FYEKMQ (reference sequence). The CDR3 loop is CASSLGPRANYGYTF. In nucleotides, the CDR3 is TGTGCCAGCAGCTTAGGTCCGCGGGCTAACTATGGCTACACCTTC. Combining the CDR3 with reference TRBV13 and TRBJ1-2 gives the whole variable domain AAGVIQSPRHLIKEKRETATLKCYPIPRHDTVYWYQQGPGQDPQFLISFYEKMQSDKGSIPDRFSAQQFSDYHSELNMSSLELGDSALYFCASSLGPRANYGYTFGSGTRLTVV.

The J gene is TRBJ2-2, the V gene TRBV2; 8 positions agree with TRBD2. In germline, CDR1 is SNHLY, CDR2 FYNNEI. The length of the CDR3 is 14 residues. V trimming: 6 bases; J trimming: 3 bases; junction bases outside the gene matches: 3. The CDR3, as DNA: TGTGCCAGCAGCCGACTAGCGTACACCGGGGAGCTGTTTTTT. It specifies CASSRLAYTGELFF. The full variable domain, in which reference TRBV2 and TRBJ2-2 provide the parts outside the CDR3, is EPEVTQTPSHQVTQMGQEVILRCVPISNHLYFYWYRQILGQKVEFLVSFYNNEISEKSEIFDDQFSVERPDGSNFTLKIRSTKLEDSAMYFCASSRLAYTGELFFGEGSRLTVL.

The chain uses TRBV7-2 and TRBJ2-7; TRBD2 matches at 7 bases. CDR3 length: 13 amino acids. Germline CDR1 SGHTA, CDR2 FQGNSA. The junction had 13 bases not matched to a gene; V was cut back by 5 bases and J by 12 bases. In DNA, the CDR3 is TGTGCCAGCAGCCCAAACGTGGGCGGGAGATTGTACGTC. This codes for CASSPNVGGRLYV.

This sequence joins TRBV7-3 and TRBJ1-1; 10 bases are a match to TRBD1. The ends lost 4 bases at V and 7 bases at J; junction bases unmatched: 3. Germline values: CDR1 SGHTA, CDR2 FQGTGA. The CDR3 loop spans 13 amino acids. CDR3 sequence reads: CASSSRDRGEAFF. CDR3 nucleotide sequence: TGTGCCAGCAGCTCCCGGGACAGGGGTGAAGCTTTCTTT.

The chain combines TRBV2 with TRBJ1-2; D is undetermined. V was cut by 4 bases and J by 3 bases, with 9 bases left in between. CDR3 size: 13 residues. Germline V gene data show CDR1 as SNHLY and CDR2 as FYNNEI. In nucleotides, the CDR3 is TGTGCCAGCAGTGTGAAAGCTTACTATGGCTACACCTTC. Translated: CASSVKAYYGYTF.

This chain connects TRBV30 to TRBJ2-1; no clear D. Germline V gives CDR1 GTSNPN, CDR2 SVGIG (reference sequence). This CDR3 region has 14 residues. V lost 5 bases, J lost 0 bases, and 11 bases lay in between. The CDR3 sequence: CAWDLGVSYNEQFF. Here the CDR3 DNA reads TGTGCCTGGGACCTGGGTGTCTCCTACAATGAGCAGTTCTTC.

The chain joins TRBV4-2 to TRBJ2-1, with 9 nucleotides matching TRBD1. Germline CDR1 is LGHNA and CDR2 is YNFKEQ. The V and J ends lost 1 base and 2 bases, in that order; junction bases with no gene match: 3. The CDR3 runs to 16 residues. The CDR3 protein is CASSQGGTGTYNEQFF. CDR3 bases: TGTGCCAGCAGCCAAGGAGGGACAGGGACCTACAATGAGCAGTTCTTC.

This chain links TRBV11-2 with TRBJ1-1, with D possibly TRBD1 on 6 matching bases. Germline V gives CDR1 SGHAT, CDR2 FQNNGV. CDR3 length: 18 residues. V was shortened by 4 bases and J by 3 bases, with 24 bases between the two germline ends. The CDR3 DNA reads as TGTGCCAGCAGCTCCCTCGAGGGTTACAGGGACGGGGACACTGAAGCTTTCTTT. Encoded protein: CASSSLEGYRDGDTEAFF.

The chain has TRBV5-1 and TRBJ1-1; possibly TRBD1 for D (5 bases). Germline loops: CDR1 SGHRS, CDR2 YFSETQ. Trimming removed 3 bases from V and 1 base from J, with 10 bases in between. The CDR3 is 14 residues long. CDR3 sequence: CASSWTSGNTEAFF. CDR3 nucleotides: TGCGCCAGCAGCTGGACATCAGGGAACACTGAAGCTTTCTTT.

V gene TRBV11-1 combines with J gene TRBJ2-3; perhaps TRBD1 as D (5 bases). This CDR3 spans 12 amino acids. CDR1 is SGHAT and CDR2 is FQDESV in the germline V gene (reference sequence). Deletions cut 5 bases from V and 5 bases from J, with 8 bases between. The CDR3 bases are TGTGCCAGCAGCCCAGACAGAGATACGCAGTATTTT. It specifies CASSPDRDTQYF. Full variable domain (remainder filled in from reference TRBV11-1 and TRBJ2-3): EAEVAQSPRYKITEKSQAVAFWCDPISGHATLYWYRQILGQGPELLVQFQDESVVDDSQLPKDRFSAERLKGVDSTLKIQPAELGDSAMYLCASSPDRDTQYFGPGTRLTVL.

This sequence joins TRBV10-3 and TRBJ2-7; TRBD2 is a possible D gene (7 bases). V lost 9 bases and J 5 bases, leaving 14 bases between the germline ends. The CDR3 spans 12 residues. Germline V gene data show CDR1 as ENHRY and CDR2 as SYGVKD. For the CDR3, the DNA is TGTGCCATGGGTTGGGGGGGCGACGAGCAGTACTTC. Its protein product is CAMGWGGDEQYF.

A few counts support this clone. The rearrangement uses TRBV19 and TRBJ2-4; 8 positions agree with TRBD1. There are 19 residues in the CDR3. V was pared by 4 bases and J by 0 bases, with 14 bases of the junction left unmatched. From germline, CDR1 is LNHDA and CDR2 SQIVND (reference sequence). The DNA of the CDR3 is TGTGCCAGTAGTAGATCAACAGGGGGGAACTTTCTAGCCAAAAACATTCAGTACTTC. This encodes CASSRSTGGNFLAKNIQYF.

V is TRBV4-1 and J is TRBJ1-3, with TRBD1 matching over 8 bases. V shed 4 bases and J 4 bases; nucleotides not matched to a gene: 6. The CDR3 is made up of 15 amino acids. Germline V gene data show CDR1 as MGHRA and CDR2 as YSYEKL. The chain's CDR3 is CASSLETGVGNTIYF. The CDR3 region has the DNA TGCGCCAGCAGCCTCGAGACAGGGGTAGGAAACACCATATATTTT.

V gene TRBV7-9 combines with J gene TRBJ1-5; D call uncertain. V shed 1 base and J shed 0 bases, with 7 bases lying between them. There are 15 residues in the CDR3. The germline CDR1 and CDR2 sequences are SEHNR and FQNEAQ (reference sequence). The DNA for the CDR3 is TGTGCCAGCAGCTTAGGGGCAGATAGCAATCAGCCCCAGCATTTT. Translated, it gives CASSLGADSNQPQHF.

This sequence joins TRBV6-2 or TRBV6-3 and TRBJ2-6; D is unresolved. The CDR3 totals 15 residues. Germline V lookup: CDR1 MNHEY, CDR2 SVGEGT. V was shortened by 5 bases and J by 0 bases, with 8 bases between the two germline ends. Written as DNA, the CDR3 is TGTGCCAGCAGTCATCGGCTCTCTGGGGCCAACGTCCTGACTTTC. Protein product: CASSHRLSGANVLTF.

The genes are TRBV13 and TRBJ2-2; D is unclear. Germline V lookup: CDR1 PRHDT, CDR2 FYEKMQ (reference sequence). The CDR3 is 20 amino acids. With 5 bases removed from V and 4 bases from J, the gap between germline ends came to 29 bases. The DNA of the CDR3 is TGTGCCAGCAGCCCACCGATTACCGGCGGCCAGAGATTTCTCACCGGGGAGCTGTTTTTT. Residues: CASSPPITGGQRFLTGELFF.

This chain uses TRBV6-4 with TRBJ2-2, with D perhaps assigned TRBD1 or TRBD2 (5 bases each). With 7 bases removed from V and 3 bases from J, the gap between germline ends came to 21 bases. This CDR3 comprises 17 residues. CDR1 and CDR2 from the germline V gene are MRHNA and SNTAGT. The CDR3 coding sequence is TGTGCCAGCACGTCGGTCCTTTCCAGGGACGACACCGGGGAGCTGTTTTTT. It specifies CASTSVLSRDDTGELFF.

This clone has just one count. V gene TRBV9 combines with J gene TRBJ2-2; D is possibly TRBD2 (6 bases). The CDR3 length is 19 residues. Trimming took 3 bases from V and 0 from J, leaving 21 bases between them. Per germline, CDR1 SGDLS and CDR2 YYNGEE. In DNA, the CDR3 is TGTGCCAGCAGCGAAATATTCCAAGGACTACTCCCGAACACCGGGGAGCTGTTTTTT. This encodes CASSEIFQGLLPNTGELFF.

The genes are TRBV6-5 and TRBJ1-2; 7 positions match TRBD1. Looked up from germline, CDR1 is MNHEY and CDR2 is SVGAGI. Unmatched junction bases numbered 6, after V lost 5 bases and J lost 0 bases. The CDR3 is made up of 15 amino acids. CDR3 bases: TGTGCCAGCAGTCCGGGACAGTTCACTAACTATGGCTACACCTTC. The encoded protein is CASSPGQFTNYGYTF.

The chain links TRBV5-1 to TRBJ2-1; D perhaps matches TRBD2 (5 bases). Per the germline V gene, CDR1 is SGHRS and CDR2 is YFSETQ. The length of the CDR3 is 12 residues. The V end lost 0 bases, the J end lost 7 bases, and 5 bases lay between the germline ends. The CDR3 DNA is TGCGCCAGCAGCTTGGGAGGGAATGAGCAGTTCTTC. As protein: CASSLGGNEQFF.

The CDR3 loop is CASSYQGGYNEQFF. CDR3 coding DNA: TGTGCCAGCAGCTACCAGGGGGGCTACAATGAGCAGTTCTTC. The rearrangement joins TRBV7-3 to TRBJ2-1; D is perhaps TRBD1 (7 bases). Germline values: CDR1 SGHTA, CDR2 FQGTGA. V was shortened by 4 bases and J by 3 bases, with 10 bases between the two germline ends. The CDR3 consists of 14 residues.

This clone occurred a few times. The rearrangement uses TRBV7-2 and TRBJ2-2; the D gene is possibly TRBD2 (6 bases). CDR3 size: 15 residues. Per germline, CDR1 SGHTA and CDR2 FQGNSA. Trimming stripped 6 bases from V and 1 base from J, with 12 bases between. The CDR3 here is CASRVGGVNTGELFF. The CDR3 bases are TGTGCCAGCAGAGTGGGCGGGGTGAACACCGGGGAGCTGTTTTTT. The full variable domain, rest sourced from reference TRBV7-2 and TRBJ2-2, is GAGVSQSPSNKVTEKGKDVELRCDPISGHTALYWYRQSLGQGLEFLIYFQGNSAPDKSGLPSDRFSAERTGGSVSTLTIQRTQQEDSAVYLCASRVGGVNTGELFFGEGSRLTVL.

This sequence joins TRBV6-5 and TRBJ2-1; no firm D call. Germline values: CDR1 MNHEY, CDR2 SVGAGI. V lost 1 base and J lost 7, with 11 bases in between. The CDR3 loop spans 14 amino acids. The CDR3 is CASSYYGKENEQFF. In nucleotides, the CDR3 is TGTGCCAGCAGTTACTACGGAAAGGAAAATGAGCAGTTCTTC.

In the case of this clone: This specimen includes other DNA sequences encoding the same CDR3. The gene calls are TRBV6-5 and TRBJ1-1, with D unresolved. This CDR3 has 13 amino acids. Germline V gives CDR1 MNHEY, CDR2 SVGAGI. With 0 bases removed from V and 2 bases from J, the gap between germline ends came to 4 bases. CDR3 nucleotide sequence: TGTGCCAGCAGTTACTCACTTAACACTGAAGCTTTCTTT. It encodes CASSYSLNTEAFF.